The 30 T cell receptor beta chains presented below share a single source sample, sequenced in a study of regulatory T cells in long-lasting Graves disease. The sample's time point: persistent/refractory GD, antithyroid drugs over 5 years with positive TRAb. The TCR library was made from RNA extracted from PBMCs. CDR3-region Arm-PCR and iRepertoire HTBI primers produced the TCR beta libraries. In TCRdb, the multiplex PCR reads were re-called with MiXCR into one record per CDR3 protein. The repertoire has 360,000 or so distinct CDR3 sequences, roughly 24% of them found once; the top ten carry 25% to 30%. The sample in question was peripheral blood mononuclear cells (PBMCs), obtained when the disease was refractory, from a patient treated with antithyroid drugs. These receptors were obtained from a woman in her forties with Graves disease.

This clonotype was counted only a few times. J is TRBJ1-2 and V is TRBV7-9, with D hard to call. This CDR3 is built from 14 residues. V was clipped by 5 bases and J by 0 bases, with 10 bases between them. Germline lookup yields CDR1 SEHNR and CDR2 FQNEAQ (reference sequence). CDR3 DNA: TGTGCCAGCAGCAAAACATCCTCTAACTATGGCTACACCTTC. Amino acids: CASSKTSSNYGYTF.

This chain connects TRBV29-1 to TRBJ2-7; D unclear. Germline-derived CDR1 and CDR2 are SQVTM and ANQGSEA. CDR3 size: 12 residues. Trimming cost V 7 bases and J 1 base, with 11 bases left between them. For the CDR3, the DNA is TGCAGCGCCGTTATTGATTCCTACGAGCAGTACTTC. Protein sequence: CSAVIDSYEQYF.

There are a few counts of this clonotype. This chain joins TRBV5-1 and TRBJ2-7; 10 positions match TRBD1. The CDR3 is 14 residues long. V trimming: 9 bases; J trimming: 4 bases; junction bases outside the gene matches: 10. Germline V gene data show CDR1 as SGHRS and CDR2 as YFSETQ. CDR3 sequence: CATKTGTGEYEQYF. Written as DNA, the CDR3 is TGCGCCACCAAGACCGGGACAGGGGAATACGAGCAGTACTTC.

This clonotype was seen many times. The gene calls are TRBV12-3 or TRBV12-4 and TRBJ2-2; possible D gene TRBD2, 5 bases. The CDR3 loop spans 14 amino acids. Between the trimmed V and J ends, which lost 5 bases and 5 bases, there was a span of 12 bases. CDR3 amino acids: CASSRRGGTGELFF. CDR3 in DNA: TGTGCCAGCAGTCGTAGAGGCGGGACCGGGGAGCTGTTTTTT.

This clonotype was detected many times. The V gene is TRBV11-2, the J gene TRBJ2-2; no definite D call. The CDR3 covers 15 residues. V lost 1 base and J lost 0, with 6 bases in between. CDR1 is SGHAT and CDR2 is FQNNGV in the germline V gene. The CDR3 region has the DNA TGTGCCAGCAGCTTAGTACTTACGAACACCGGGGAGCTGTTTTTT. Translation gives CASSLVLTNTGELFF.

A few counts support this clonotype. The CDR3 region has the DNA TGTGCCAGCAGTTTAGTTAGCAGGGGGCGCATCAATGAGCAGTTCTTC. Translated, it gives CASSLVSRGRINEQFF. The chain combines TRBV28 with TRBJ2-1, with 8 positions matching TRBD1. Germline CDR1 MDHEN, CDR2 SYDVKM. V lost 2 bases, J lost 6 bases, and 9 bases stayed unmatched. This CDR3 contains 16 residues.

The DNA of the CDR3 is TGTGCCATCAGCACGGGACTGTGGGACACCGGGGAGCTGTTTTTT. This codes for CAISTGLWDTGELFF. The chain carries TRBV10-3 and TRBJ2-2, with a possible D match to TRBD2 (6 bases). Germline V CDR1 and CDR2: ENHRY, SYGVKD. This CDR3 comprises 15 residues. V was clipped by 6 bases and J by 3 bases, with 14 bases between them.

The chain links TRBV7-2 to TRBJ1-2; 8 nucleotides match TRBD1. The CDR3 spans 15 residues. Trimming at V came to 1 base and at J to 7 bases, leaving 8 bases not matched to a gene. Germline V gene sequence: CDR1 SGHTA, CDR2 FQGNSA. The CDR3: CASSLVPRDRSGYTF. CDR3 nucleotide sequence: TGTGCCAGCAGCTTAGTACCTCGGGACAGGTCTGGCTACACCTTC.

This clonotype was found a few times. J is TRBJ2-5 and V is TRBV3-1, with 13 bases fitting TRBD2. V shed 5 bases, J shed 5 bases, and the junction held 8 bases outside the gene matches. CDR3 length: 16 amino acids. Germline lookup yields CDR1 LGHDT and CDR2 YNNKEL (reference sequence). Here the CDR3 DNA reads TGTGCCAGCAGCTGGGGACTAGCGGGACTTGGGGAGACCCAGTACTTC. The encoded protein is CASSWGLAGLGETQYF.

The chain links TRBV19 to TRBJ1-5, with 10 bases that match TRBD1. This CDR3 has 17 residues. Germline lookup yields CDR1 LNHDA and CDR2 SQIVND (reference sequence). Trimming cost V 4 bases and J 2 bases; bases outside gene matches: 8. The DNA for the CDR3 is TGTGCCAGTAGTACCCCGGGGACAGGGGCCGGCAATCAGCCCCAGCATTTT. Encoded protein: CASSTPGTGAGNQPQHF.

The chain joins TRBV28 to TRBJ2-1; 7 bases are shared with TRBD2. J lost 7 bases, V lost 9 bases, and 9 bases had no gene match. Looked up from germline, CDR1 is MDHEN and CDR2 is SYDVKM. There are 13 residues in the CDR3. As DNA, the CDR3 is TGTGCCAGTGTCGGGGGAGGGCATAATGAGCAGTTCTTC. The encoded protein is CASVGGGHNEQFF. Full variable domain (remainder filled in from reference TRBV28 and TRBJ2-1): DVKVTQSSRYLVKRTGEKVFLECVQDMDHENMFWYRQDPGLGLRLIYFSYDVKMKEKGDIPEGYSVSREKKERFSLILESASTNQTSMYLCASVGGGHNEQFFGPGTRLTVL.

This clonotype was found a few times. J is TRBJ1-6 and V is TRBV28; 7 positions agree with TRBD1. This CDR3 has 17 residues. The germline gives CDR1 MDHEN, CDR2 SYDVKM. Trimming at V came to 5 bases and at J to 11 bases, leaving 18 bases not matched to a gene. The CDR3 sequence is CASSIRQGALGEAPLHF. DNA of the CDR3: TGTGCCAGCAGTATTCGACAGGGAGCTCTAGGGGAGGCACCCCTCCACTTT.

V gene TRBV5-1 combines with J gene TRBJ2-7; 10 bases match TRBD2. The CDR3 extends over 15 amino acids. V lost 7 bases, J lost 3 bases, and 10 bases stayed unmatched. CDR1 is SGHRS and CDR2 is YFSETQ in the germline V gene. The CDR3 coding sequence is TGCGCCAGCGCCCCTCTAGCGGGAGAAGGCTACGAGCAGTACTTC. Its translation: CASAPLAGEGYEQYF. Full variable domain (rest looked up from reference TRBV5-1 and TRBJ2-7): KAGVTQTPRYLIKTRGQQVTLSCSPISGHRSVSWYQQTPGQGLQFLFEYFSETQRNKGNFPGRFSGRQFSNSRSEMNVSTLELGDSALYLCASAPLAGEGYEQYFGPGTRLTVT.

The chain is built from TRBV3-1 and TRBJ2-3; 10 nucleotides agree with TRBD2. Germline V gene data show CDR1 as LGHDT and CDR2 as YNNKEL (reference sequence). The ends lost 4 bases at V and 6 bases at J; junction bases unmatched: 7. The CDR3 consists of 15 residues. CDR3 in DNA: TGTGCCAGCAGCCGAATAGCGGGGGGCTACGATACGCAGTATTTT. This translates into CASSRIAGGYDTQYF.

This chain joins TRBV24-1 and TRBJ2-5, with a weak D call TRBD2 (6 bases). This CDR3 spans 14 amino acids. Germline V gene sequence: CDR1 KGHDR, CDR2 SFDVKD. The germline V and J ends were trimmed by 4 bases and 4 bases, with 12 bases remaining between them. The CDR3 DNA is TGTGCCACCAGTGACACCGGGACTCTAGAGACCCAGTACTTC. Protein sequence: CATSDTGTLETQYF.

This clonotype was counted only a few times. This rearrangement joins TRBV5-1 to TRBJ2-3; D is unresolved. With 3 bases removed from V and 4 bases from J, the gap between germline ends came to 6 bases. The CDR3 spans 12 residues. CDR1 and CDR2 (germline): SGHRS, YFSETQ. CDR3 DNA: TGCGCCAGCAGCTCTGGTTCAGATACGCAGTATTTT. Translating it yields CASSSGSDTQYF.

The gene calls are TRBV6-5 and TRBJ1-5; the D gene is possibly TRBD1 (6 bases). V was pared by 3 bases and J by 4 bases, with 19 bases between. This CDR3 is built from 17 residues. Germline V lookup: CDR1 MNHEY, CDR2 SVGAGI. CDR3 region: CASSYYAGTRINQPQHF. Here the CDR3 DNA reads TGTGCCAGCAGTTATTATGCGGGGACACGGATTAATCAGCCCCAGCATTTT.

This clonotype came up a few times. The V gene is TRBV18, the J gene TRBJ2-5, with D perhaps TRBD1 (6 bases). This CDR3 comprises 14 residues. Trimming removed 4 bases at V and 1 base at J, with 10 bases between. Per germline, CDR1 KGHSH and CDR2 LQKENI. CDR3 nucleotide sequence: TGTGCCAGCTCACGGGGACATTTCCAAGAGACCCAGTACTTC. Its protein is CASSRGHFQETQYF.

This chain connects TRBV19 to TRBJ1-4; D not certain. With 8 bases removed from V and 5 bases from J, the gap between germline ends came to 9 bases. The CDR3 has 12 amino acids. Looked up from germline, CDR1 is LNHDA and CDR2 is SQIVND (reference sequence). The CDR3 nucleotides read TGTGCCAGTCAGGCGTTGAATGAAAAACTGTTTTTT. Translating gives CASQALNEKLFF.

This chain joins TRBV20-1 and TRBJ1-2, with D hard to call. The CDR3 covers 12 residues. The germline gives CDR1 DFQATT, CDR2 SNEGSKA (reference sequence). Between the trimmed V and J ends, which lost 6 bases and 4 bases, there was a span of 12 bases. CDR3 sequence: CSAPGQSYGYTF. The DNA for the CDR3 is TGCAGTGCACCCGGGCAGAGCTATGGCTACACCTTC.

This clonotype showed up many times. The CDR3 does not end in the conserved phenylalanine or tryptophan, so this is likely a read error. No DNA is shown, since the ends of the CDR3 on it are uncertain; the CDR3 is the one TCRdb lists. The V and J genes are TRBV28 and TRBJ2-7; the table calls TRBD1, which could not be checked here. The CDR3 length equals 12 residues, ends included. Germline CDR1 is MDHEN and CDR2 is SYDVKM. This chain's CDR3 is CASSTETGRYAS.

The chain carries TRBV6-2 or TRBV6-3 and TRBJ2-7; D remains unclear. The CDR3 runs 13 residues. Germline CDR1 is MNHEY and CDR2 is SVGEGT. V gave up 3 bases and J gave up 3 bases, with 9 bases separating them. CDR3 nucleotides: TGTGCCAGCAGTTATCTGCGCGGCTACGAGCAGTACTTC. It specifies CASSYLRGYEQYF.

The CDR3 region is CSPGGNTEAFF. The CDR3 region has the DNA TGCAGTCCGGGGGGAAACACTGAAGCTTTCTTT. This chain uses TRBV20-1 with TRBJ1-1; TRBD1 might be the D (5 bases). V gave up 8 bases and J gave up 2 bases, with 9 bases separating them. The germline V gene encodes CDR1 DFQATT and CDR2 SNEGSKA (reference sequence). The CDR3 totals 11 residues.

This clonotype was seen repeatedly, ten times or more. Here the CDR3 reads CASSLTSFGTGELFF. The CDR3 nucleotides read TGTGCCAGCAGCTTGACTAGTTTCGGCACCGGGGAGCTGTTTTTT. V and J are TRBV28 and TRBJ2-2; D is perhaps TRBD2 (6 bases). The germline CDR1 and CDR2 sequences are MDHEN and SYDVKM. V was trimmed by 6 bases and J by 4 bases, leaving 15 bases between them. The CDR3 runs 15 residues.

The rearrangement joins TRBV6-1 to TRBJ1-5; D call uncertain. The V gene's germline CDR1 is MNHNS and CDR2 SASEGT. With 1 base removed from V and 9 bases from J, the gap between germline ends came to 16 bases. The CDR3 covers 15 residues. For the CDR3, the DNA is TGTGCCAGCAGTGAAGGAAGGGCAAAAGCTGGGCCCCAGCATTTT. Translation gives CASSEGRAKAGPQHF.

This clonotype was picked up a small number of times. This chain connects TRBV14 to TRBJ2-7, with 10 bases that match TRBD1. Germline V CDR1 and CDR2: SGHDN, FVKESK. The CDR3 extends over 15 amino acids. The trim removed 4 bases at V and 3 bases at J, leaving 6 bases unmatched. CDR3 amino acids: CASSRTTGGIYEQYF. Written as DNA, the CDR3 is TGTGCCAGCAGCCGAACGACAGGGGGCATCTACGAGCAGTACTTC.

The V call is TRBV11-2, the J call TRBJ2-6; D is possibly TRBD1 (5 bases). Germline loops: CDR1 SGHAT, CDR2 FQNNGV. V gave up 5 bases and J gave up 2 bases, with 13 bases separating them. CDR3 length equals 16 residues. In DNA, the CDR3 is TGTGCCAGCAGCCACCCAGGGTTTGCTGGGGCCAACGTCCTGACTTTC. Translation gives CASSHPGFAGANVLTF.

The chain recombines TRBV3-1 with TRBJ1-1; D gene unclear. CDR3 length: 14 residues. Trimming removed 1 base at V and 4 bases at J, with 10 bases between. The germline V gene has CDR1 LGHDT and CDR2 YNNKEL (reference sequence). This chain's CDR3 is CASSQGKVVTEAFF. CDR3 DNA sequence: TGTGCCAGCAGCCAAGGTAAAGTCGTCACTGAAGCTTTCTTT.

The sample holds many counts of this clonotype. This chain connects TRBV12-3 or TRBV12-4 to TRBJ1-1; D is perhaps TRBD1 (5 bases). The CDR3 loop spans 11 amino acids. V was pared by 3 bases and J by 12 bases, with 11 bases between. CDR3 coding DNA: TGTGCCAGCAGTTTTGCGACAGTTACTTTCTTT. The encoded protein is CASSFATVTFF.

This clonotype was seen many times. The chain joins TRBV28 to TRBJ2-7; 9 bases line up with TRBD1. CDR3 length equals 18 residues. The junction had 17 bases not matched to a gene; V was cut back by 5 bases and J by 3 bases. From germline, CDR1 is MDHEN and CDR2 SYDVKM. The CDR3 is CASSPDGTGIRLNYEQYF. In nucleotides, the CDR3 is TGTGCCAGCAGTCCAGACGGGACAGGGATACGCCTAAACTACGAGCAGTACTTC.